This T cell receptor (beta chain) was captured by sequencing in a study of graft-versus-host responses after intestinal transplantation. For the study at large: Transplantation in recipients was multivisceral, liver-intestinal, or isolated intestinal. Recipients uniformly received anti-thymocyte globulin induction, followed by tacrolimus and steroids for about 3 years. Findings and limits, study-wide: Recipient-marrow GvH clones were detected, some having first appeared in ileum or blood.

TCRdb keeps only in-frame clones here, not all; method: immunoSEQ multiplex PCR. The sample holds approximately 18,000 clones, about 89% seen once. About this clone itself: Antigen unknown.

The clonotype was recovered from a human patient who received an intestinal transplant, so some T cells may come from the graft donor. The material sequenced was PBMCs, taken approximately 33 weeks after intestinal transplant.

In nucleotides, the CDR3 is TGCGCCAGCAGTGAGTCTGGGGGAGAGACCCAGTACTTC. Translating it yields CASSESGGETQYF. The J gene is TRBJ2-5, the V gene TRBV10-2; D could derive from TRBD1 or TRBD2 (5 bases each). The CDR3 is made up of 13 amino acids. In germline, CDR1 is WSHSY, CDR2 SAAADI. V was trimmed by 0 bases and J by 4 bases, leaving 6 bases between them.